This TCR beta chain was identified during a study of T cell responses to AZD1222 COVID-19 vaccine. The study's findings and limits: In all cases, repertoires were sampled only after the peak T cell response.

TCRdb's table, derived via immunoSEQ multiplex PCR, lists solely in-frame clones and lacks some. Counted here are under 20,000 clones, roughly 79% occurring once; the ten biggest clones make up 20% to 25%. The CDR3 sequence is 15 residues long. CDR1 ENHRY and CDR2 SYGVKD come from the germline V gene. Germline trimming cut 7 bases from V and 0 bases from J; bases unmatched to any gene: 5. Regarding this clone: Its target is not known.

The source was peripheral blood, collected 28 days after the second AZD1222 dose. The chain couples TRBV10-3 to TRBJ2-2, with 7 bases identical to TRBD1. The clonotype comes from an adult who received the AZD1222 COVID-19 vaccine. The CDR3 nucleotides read TGTGCCATCAAAGTTGGGACAGCGAACACCGGGGAGCTGTTTTTT. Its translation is CAIKVGTANTGELFF.